The 26 T cell receptor beta chains below all came from one sample that was sequenced in a study of human T cells and chemical hapten exposure. In TCRdb, the RACE reads were re-called with MiXCR into one record per CDR3 protein. This sample has some 70,000 distinct CDR3 sequences, with about a tenth found just once. Time point in this sample: pre-sensitization, week 0. Specified treatment: therapeutic diphenylcyclopropenone sensitization with weekly scalp DPC. The material sequenced was whole blood, taken in connection with sensitization to the hapten diphenylcyclopropenone (DPC). All receptors derive from a woman between 50 and 59 years old with alopecia areata. Some clones in this sample may be carry-over from other donors' samples.

This clonotype has a count of ten or more. The rearrangement uses TRBV25-1 and TRBJ2-1; no clear D gene. V was clipped by 4 bases and J by 6 bases, with 13 bases between them. The germline V gene has CDR1 MGHDK and CDR2 SYGVNS. The CDR3 has 14 residues. CDR3 DNA sequence: TGTGCCAGCAGTGTCCTGATAACGGGCAATGAGCAGTTCTTC. Its protein product is CASSVLITGNEQFF.

This clonotype showed up many times. This sequence joins TRBV7-2 and TRBJ2-3, with D possibly being TRBD2 (7 bases). This CDR3 region has 18 residues. Per the germline V gene, CDR1 is SGHTA and CDR2 is FQGNSA. Trimming stripped 1 base from V and 0 bases from J, with 17 bases between. This CDR3 is CASSLGPGGRPSTDTQYF. CDR3 DNA sequence: TGTGCCAGCAGCTTAGGACCGGGGGGCCGGCCTAGCACAGATACGCAGTATTTT.

This clonotype has a handful of counts. The rearrangement joins TRBV9 to TRBJ2-3, with 7 bases matching TRBD1. CDR3 length: 19 amino acids. J gave up 0 bases and V 5 bases, and 18 bases lay outside the gene matches. Per germline, CDR1 SGDLS and CDR2 YYNGEE. This CDR3 is CASSKTEQGFVGSTDTQYF. CDR3 DNA: TGTGCCAGCAGTAAGACAGAACAGGGGTTCGTCGGTAGCACAGATACGCAGTATTTT. Complete variable domain (other parts from reference TRBV9 and TRBJ2-3): DSGVTQTPKHLITATGQRVTLRCSPRSGDLSVYWYQQSLDQGLQFLIQYYNGEERAKGNILERFSAQQFPDLHSELNLSSLELGDSALYFCASSKTEQGFVGSTDTQYFGPGTRLTVL.

This clonotype was observed a few times. The chain recombines TRBV30 with TRBJ2-1; 11 nucleotides agree with TRBD2. Germline values: CDR1 GTSNPN, CDR2 SVGIG (reference sequence). The CDR3 contains 16 residues. V trimming: 2 bases; J trimming: 5 bases; junction bases outside the gene matches: 8. The CDR3 reads CAWSPVAGGSHNEQFF. Here the CDR3 DNA reads TGTGCCTGGAGTCCTGTAGCGGGAGGGAGCCACAATGAGCAGTTCTTC.

This chain's CDR3 is CASSPGTAALSPLHF. CDR3 bases: TGTGCCAGCAGCCCCGGGACAGCCGCTCTGTCGCCCCTCCACTTT. V gene TRBV6-1 combines with J gene TRBJ1-6; 7 nucleotides align to TRBD1. CDR1 and CDR2 from the germline V gene are MNHNS and SASEGT. The CDR3 contains 15 residues. V shed 6 bases and J 13 bases; nucleotides not matched to a gene: 15.

The chain has TRBV20-1 and TRBJ2-7, with a weak D call TRBD1 (6 bases). CDR3 size: 17 residues. V was cut by 1 base and J by 2 bases, with 21 bases left in between. CDR1 and CDR2 from the germline V gene are DFQATT and SNEGSKA (reference sequence). CDR3 nucleotides: TGCAGTGCTAGAGTCCTTCCTCCTCGGGACACCCCCTACGAGCAGTACTTC. Protein sequence: CSARVLPPRDTPYEQYF.

The rearrangement joins TRBV7-2 to TRBJ1-2; 7 bases agree with TRBD1. The CDR3 runs 15 residues. Looked up from germline, CDR1 is SGHTA and CDR2 is FQGNSA. The junction had 6 bases not matched to a gene; V was cut back by 3 bases and J by 2 bases. CDR3 in amino acids: CASSFNRGGNYGYTF. CDR3 nucleotide sequence: TGTGCCAGCAGCTTTAACAGGGGTGGCAACTATGGCTACACCTTC.

This clonotype was counted ten times or more. The J gene is TRBJ2-1, the V gene TRBV7-2; 10 bases align to TRBD2. Germline CDR1 and CDR2: SGHTA and FQGNSA. The CDR3 sequence is 15 residues long. The J segment lost 5 bases and the V segment lost 5 bases, leaving 6 bases of the junction unmatched. The CDR3 DNA follows: TGTGCCAGCAGCGAGGGACTAGCGAAGAACAATGAGCAGTTCTTC. Protein sequence: CASSEGLAKNNEQFF.

At least ten counts were recorded for this clonotype. The chain joins TRBV3-1 to TRBJ2-7; perhaps TRBD2 as D (5 bases). The CDR3 is made up of 14 amino acids. V lost 2 bases and J lost 4, with 12 bases in between. Germline CDR1 LGHDT, CDR2 YNNKEL (reference sequence). As DNA, the CDR3 is TGTGCCAGCAGCCAAAAAAGCAGAGGGTACGAGCAGTACTTC. The encoded protein is CASSQKSRGYEQYF.

A few counts support this clonotype. CDR3 protein: CASSGREGPYNEQFF. Here the CDR3 DNA reads TGTGCCAGCAGCGGGCGGGAGGGACCCTACAATGAGCAGTTCTTC. The rearrangement uses TRBV12-3 or TRBV12-4 and TRBJ2-1; 9 nucleotides match TRBD2. The CDR3 extends over 15 amino acids. V shed 6 bases, J shed 2 bases, and the junction held 5 bases outside the gene matches.

This chain uses TRBV21-1 with TRBJ2-1; whether TRBD2, the table's D call, matches the DNA was not checked. TRBV21-1 is classified as a pseudogene. The CDR3 runs to 12 residues. The CDR3 nucleotides are TGTGCCAGCAGCATCGACTATTGTGAGCAGTTCTTC. Residues: CASSIDYCEQFF.

This clonotype was seen only a few times. The CDR3 protein is CASSEGPRQYF. The DNA for the CDR3 is TGTGCCAGCAGTGAGGGCCCACGGCAGTATTTT. The chain recombines TRBV2 with TRBJ2-3; D is unclear. This CDR3 region has 11 residues. With 3 bases removed from V and 11 bases from J, the gap between germline ends came to 9 bases. Germline CDR1 reads SNHLY; CDR2 reads FYNNEI.

This clonotype was detected only a few times. V usage is TRBV4-2 and J usage is TRBJ1-6; weak D call: TRBD1 (5 bases). Germline V gene lookup returns CDR1 LGHNA and CDR2 YNFKEQ. Trimming cost V 5 bases and J 6 bases, with 11 bases left between them. The CDR3 runs to 14 residues. This CDR3 is CASSGGESNSPLHF. As DNA, the CDR3 is TGTGCCAGCAGCGGGGGGGAGAGTAATTCACCCCTCCACTTT.

This clonotype was seen more than once but under ten times. This sequence joins TRBV14 and TRBJ2-2; D uncertain. CDR3 length: 13 amino acids. The germline CDR1 and CDR2 sequences are SGHDN and FVKESK. V was trimmed by 0 bases and J by 5 bases, leaving 4 bases between them. CDR3 sequence (DNA): TGTGCCAGCAGCCAAGAGTGGACCGGGGAGCTGTTTTTT. It translates to CASSQEWTGELFF.

This clonotype has ten or more counts. The V call is TRBV28, the J call TRBJ1-1, with a weak D call TRBD1 (5 bases). This CDR3 has 11 residues. The V gene's germline CDR1 is MDHEN and CDR2 SYDVKM. The germline V and J ends were trimmed by 4 bases and 10 bases, with 10 bases remaining between them. CDR3 amino acids: CASSYMGGAFF. The CDR3, as DNA: TGTGCCAGCAGTTATATGGGGGGAGCTTTCTTT.

This sequence joins TRBV28 and TRBJ2-7, with D tentatively TRBD1 or TRBD2 (5 bases each). Germline V lookup: CDR1 MDHEN, CDR2 SYDVKM. V lost 4 bases to trimming and J lost 0 bases, with 19 bases between them. This CDR3 comprises 17 residues. The CDR3 DNA is TGTGCCAGCAGTTCCATCTCCCGACCGGGACCCTCCTACGAGCAGTACTTC. The encoded protein is CASSSISRPGPSYEQYF.

This clonotype has just a few counts. The chain couples TRBV11-2 to TRBJ2-1; 9 bases line up with TRBD2. In germline, CDR1 is SGHAT, CDR2 FQNNGV. The CDR3 covers 15 residues. J lost 8 bases, V lost 2 bases, and 7 bases had no gene match. The CDR3 nucleotides read TGTGCCAGCAGCTTAAGGGTGGGACTAGCCTATGAGCAGTTCTTC. Residues: CASSLRVGLAYEQFF. The variable domain in full, with the rest retrieved from reference TRBV11-2 and TRBJ2-1, is EAGVAQSPRYKIIEKRQSVAFWCNPISGHATLYWYQQILGQGPKLLIQFQNNGVVDDSQLPKDRFSAERLKGVDSTLKIQPAKLEDSAVYLCASSLRVGLAYEQFFGPGTRLTVL.

V usage is TRBV3-2 and J usage is TRBJ2-7; TRBD1, as called in the table, went unchecked against the DNA. TRBV3-2 is recorded as a pseudogene. The CDR3 totals 15 residues. The CDR3 DNA follows: TGTGCCAGCAGCCCCTTCGGGACAGCCATCTACGAGCAGTACTTC. Residues: CASSPFGTAIYEQYF.

Many counts were recorded for this clonotype. The gene calls are TRBV5-1 and TRBJ2-6; D gene ambiguous. The V and J ends lost 4 bases and 0 bases respectively, with 5 bases between them. CDR1 and CDR2 from the germline V gene are SGHRS and YFSETQ. There are 14 residues in the CDR3. CDR3 region: CASSPDSGANVLTF. The CDR3 DNA sequence: TGCGCCAGCAGCCCGGACTCTGGGGCCAACGTCCTGACTTTC.

This clonotype has just a few counts. The rearrangement links TRBV6-1 to TRBJ2-7; D is uncertain. CDR1 is MNHNS and CDR2 is SASEGT in the germline V gene. This CDR3 contains 13 residues. The ends were cut back, 3 bases at V and 3 bases at J, with 9 bases in the middle. The CDR3 sequence: CASSERLNYEQYF. In DNA, the CDR3 is TGTGCCAGCAGTGAGCGACTGAACTACGAGCAGTACTTC.

On this clonotype itself: Mismatch with germline at one junction end may stem from a read error. This chain connects TRBV11-2 to TRBJ1-2; 9 nucleotides agree with TRBD1. This CDR3 has 15 amino acids. CDR1 is SGHAT and CDR2 is FQNNGV in the germline V gene. The DNA of the CDR3 is TGTGCCAGCAGCTTAGAGGGACAGGGCTACTATGACTACACCTTC. This encodes CASSLEGQGYYDYTF.

Ten or more counts support this clonotype. The gene calls are TRBV2 and TRBJ2-1; the D is unclear. The V end lost 4 bases, the J end lost 5 bases, and 15 bases lay between the germline ends. Per germline, CDR1 SNHLY and CDR2 FYNNEI. This CDR3 has 15 residues. The CDR3 bases are TGTGCCAGCAGTGTGAAGGAGCTACTAAACAATGAGCAGTTCTTC. Encoded protein: CASSVKELLNNEQFF. Filled out from reference TRBV2 and TRBJ2-1, the complete variable domain reads EPEVTQTPSHQVTQMGQEVILRCVPISNHLYFYWYRQILGQKVEFLVSFYNNEISEKSEIFDDQFSVERPDGSNFTLKIRSTKLEDSAMYFCASSVKELLNNEQFFGPGTRLTVL.

This clonotype was seen more than once but under ten times. This rearrangement joins TRBV20-1 to TRBJ2-1; the match to TRBD2 covers 8 bases. V was clipped by 0 bases and J by 2 bases; unmatched bases: 3. This CDR3 spans 15 amino acids. Per the germline V gene, CDR1 is DFQATT and CDR2 is SNEGSKA (reference sequence). Here the CDR3 reads CSARDHGGAYNEQFF. The DNA of the CDR3 is TGCAGTGCTAGAGATCACGGGGGGGCCTACAATGAGCAGTTCTTC.

This clonotype was counted many times. This chain connects TRBV12-3 or TRBV12-4 to TRBJ2-1; 7 nucleotides match TRBD2. The CDR3 spans 17 residues. Germline trimming cut 9 bases from V and 0 bases from J; bases unmatched to any gene: 14. In DNA form, the CDR3 reads TGTGCCAGTCTTTCAGGAGGCGGGGGACCCTCCTACAATGAGCAGTTCTTC. This sequence encodes CASLSGGGGPSYNEQFF.

This clonotype was seen only a few times. The chain couples TRBV28 to TRBJ2-6; unclear D gene. CDR3 length equals 15 residues. Trimming left V 5 bases short and J 0 bases short, with 8 bases between. In germline, CDR1 is MDHEN, CDR2 SYDVKM. CDR3: CASSPRSSGANVLTF. As DNA, the CDR3 is TGTGCCAGCAGTCCCCGGAGCTCTGGGGCCAACGTCCTGACTTTC.

This clonotype was seen many times. This chain joins TRBV12-3 or TRBV12-4 and TRBJ1-2; no firm D call. V was cut by 5 bases and J by 7 bases, with 8 bases left in between. The CDR3 totals 11 residues. CDR3 DNA sequence: TGTGCCAGCAGTCCACCGGTTGGCTACACCTTC. Translating it yields CASSPPVGYTF.